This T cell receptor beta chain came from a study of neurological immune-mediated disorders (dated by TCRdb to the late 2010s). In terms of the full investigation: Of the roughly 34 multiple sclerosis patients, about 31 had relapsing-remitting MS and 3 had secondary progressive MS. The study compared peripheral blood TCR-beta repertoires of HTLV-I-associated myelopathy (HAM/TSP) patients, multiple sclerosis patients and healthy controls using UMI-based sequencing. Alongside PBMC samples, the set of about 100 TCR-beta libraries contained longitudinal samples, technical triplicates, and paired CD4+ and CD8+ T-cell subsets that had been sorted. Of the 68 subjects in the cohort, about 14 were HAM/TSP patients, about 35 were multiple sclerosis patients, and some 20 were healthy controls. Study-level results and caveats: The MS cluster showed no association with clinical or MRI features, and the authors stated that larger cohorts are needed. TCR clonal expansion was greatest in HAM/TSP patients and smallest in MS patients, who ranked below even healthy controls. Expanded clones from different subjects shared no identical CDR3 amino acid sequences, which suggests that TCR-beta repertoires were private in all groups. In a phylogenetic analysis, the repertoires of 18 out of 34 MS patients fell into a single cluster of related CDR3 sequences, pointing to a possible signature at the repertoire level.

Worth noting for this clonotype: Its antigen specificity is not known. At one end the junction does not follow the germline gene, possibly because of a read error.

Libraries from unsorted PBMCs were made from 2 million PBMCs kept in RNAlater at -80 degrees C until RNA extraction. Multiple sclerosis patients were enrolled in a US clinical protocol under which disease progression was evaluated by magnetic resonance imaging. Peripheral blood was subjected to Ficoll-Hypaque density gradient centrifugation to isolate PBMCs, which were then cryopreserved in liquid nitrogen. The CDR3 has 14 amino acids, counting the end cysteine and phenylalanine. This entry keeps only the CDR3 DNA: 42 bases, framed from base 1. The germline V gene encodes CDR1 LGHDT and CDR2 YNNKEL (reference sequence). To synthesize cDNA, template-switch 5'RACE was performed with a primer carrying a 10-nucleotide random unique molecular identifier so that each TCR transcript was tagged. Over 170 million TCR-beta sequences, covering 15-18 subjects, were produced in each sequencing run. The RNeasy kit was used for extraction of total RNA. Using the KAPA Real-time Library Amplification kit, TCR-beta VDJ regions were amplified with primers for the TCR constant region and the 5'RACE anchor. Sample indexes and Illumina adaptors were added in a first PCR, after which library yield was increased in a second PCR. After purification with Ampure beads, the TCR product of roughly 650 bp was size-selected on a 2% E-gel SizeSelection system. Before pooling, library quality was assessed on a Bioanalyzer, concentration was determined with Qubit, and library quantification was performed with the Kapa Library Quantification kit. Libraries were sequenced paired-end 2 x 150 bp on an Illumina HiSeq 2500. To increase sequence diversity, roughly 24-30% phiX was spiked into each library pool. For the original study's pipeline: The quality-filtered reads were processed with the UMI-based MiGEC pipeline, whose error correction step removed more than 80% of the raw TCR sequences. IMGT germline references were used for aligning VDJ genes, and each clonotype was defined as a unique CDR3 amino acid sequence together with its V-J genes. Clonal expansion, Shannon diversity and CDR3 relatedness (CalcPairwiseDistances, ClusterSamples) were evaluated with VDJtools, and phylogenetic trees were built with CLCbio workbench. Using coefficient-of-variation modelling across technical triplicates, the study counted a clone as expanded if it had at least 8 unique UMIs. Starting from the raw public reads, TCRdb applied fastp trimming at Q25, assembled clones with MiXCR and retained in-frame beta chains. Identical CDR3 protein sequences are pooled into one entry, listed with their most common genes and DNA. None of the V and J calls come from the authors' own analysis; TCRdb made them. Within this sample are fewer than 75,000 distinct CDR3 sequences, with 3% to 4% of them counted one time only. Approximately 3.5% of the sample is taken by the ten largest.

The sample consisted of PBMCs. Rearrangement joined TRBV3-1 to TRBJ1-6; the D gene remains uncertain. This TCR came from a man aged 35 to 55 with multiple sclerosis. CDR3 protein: CASSQDGRVSTLNF. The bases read TGTGCCAGCAGCCAAGATGGGCGGGTTTCAACCCTCAACTTT.